The 23 T cell receptor beta chains below all came from one sample that was sequenced in a study of blood T cell repertoires in COVID-19. Data came from immunoSEQ multiplex PCR; TCRdb stores just in-frame clones and leaves some out. The data hold more than 70,000 clones, with about 80% observed a single time. The sample taken for sequencing was peripheral blood. The receptors stem from a woman between 65 and 79 years old with acute or convalescent COVID-19.

The chain recombines TRBV30 with TRBJ1-1; no clear D. This CDR3 is built from 14 residues. Germline lookup yields CDR1 GTSNPN and CDR2 SVGIG (reference sequence). CDR3 DNA sequence: TGTAGCGCTCGACGTAAGGTTAGTGGCACTGAAGCTTTCTTT. It yields the protein CSARRKVSGTEAFF.

This clone was picked up one time. This chain links TRBV30 with TRBJ1-5; no definite D call. Germline loops: CDR1 GTSNPN, CDR2 SVGIG (reference sequence). The CDR3 extends over 14 amino acids. Trimming shortened V by 0 bases and J by 0 bases, and 6 bases separated the two germline ends. The CDR3 DNA sequence: TGTGCCTGGAGTGTACTAGGTAGCAATCAGCCCCAGCATTTT. Translated: CAWSVLGSNQPQHF.

In its sample, this clone was seen a few times. V gene TRBV6-2 or TRBV6-3 combines with J gene TRBJ2-7; TRBD2 matches 8 bases. CDR3 size: 14 residues. Trimming removed 6 bases from V and 0 bases from J; junction bases left unmatched: 4. Germline CDR1 and CDR2: MNHEY and SVGEGT. The CDR3 bases are TGTGCCAGCAGCCCCGGGACTAGCTCCTACGAGCAGTACTTC. Translating gives CASSPGTSSYEQYF.

The chain links TRBV28 to TRBJ2-5; 9 bases are a match to TRBD1. There are 16 residues in the CDR3. Germline-derived CDR1 and CDR2 are MDHEN and SYDVKM. With V trimmed by 4 bases and J by 4 bases, 10 bases remained unmatched. The CDR3 spells CASSSRRKGQGETQYF. As DNA, the CDR3 is TGTGCCAGCAGTTCAAGACGAAAGGGACAGGGAGAGACCCAGTACTTC. The full variable domain, with the rest looked up from reference TRBV28 and TRBJ2-5, is DVKVTQSSRYLVKRTGEKVFLECVQDMDHENMFWYRQDPGLGLRLIYFSYDVKMKEKGDIPEGYSVSREKKERFSLILESASTNQTSMYLCASSSRRKGQGETQYFGPGTRLLVL.

As DNA, the CDR3 is TGCGCCAGCAGCTTGTTCTCGGCGGGACGGAAGAACACTGAAGCTTTCTTT. Residues: CASSLFSAGRKNTEAFF. V and J are TRBV5-1 and TRBJ1-1; maybe TRBD1 (5 bases). V lost 1 base and J 1 base, leaving 17 bases between the germline ends. The V gene's germline CDR1 is SGHRS and CDR2 YFSETQ. The CDR3 has 17 amino acids.

The chain employs TRBV18 and TRBJ2-7; D gene uncertain. The germline V and J ends were trimmed by 3 bases and 4 bases, with 10 bases remaining between them. From germline, CDR1 is KGHSH and CDR2 LQKENI. The CDR3 consists of 13 residues. The CDR3 DNA reads TGTGCCAGCTCACCCGCCCAGGCGTACGAGCAGTACTTC. Translated: CASSPAQAYEQYF.

The rearrangement uses TRBV6-2 or TRBV6-3 and TRBJ1-5, with 9 nucleotides matching TRBD1. The V and J ends lost 6 bases and 3 bases, in that order; junction bases with no gene match: 6. Germline V gene sequence: CDR1 MNHEY, CDR2 SVGEGT. This CDR3 is 15 amino acids long. The CDR3 loop is CASSAGDRDNQPQHF. The CDR3 DNA reads as TGTGCCAGCAGCGCAGGGGACAGGGACAATCAGCCCCAGCATTTT.

A few counts support this clone. V is TRBV7-8 and J is TRBJ1-5, with unresolved D. V was trimmed by 3 bases and J by 0 bases, leaving 3 bases between them. This CDR3 has 13 residues. Germline CDR1 and CDR2: SGHVS and FQNEAQ. CDR3 amino acids: CASSFYSNQPQHF. CDR3 sequence (DNA): TGTGCCAGCAGCTTTTATAGCAATCAGCCCCAGCATTTT.

A few counts support this clone. The J gene is TRBJ1-2, the V gene TRBV28, with TRBD1 matching over 9 bases. The germline V gene has CDR1 MDHEN and CDR2 SYDVKM. The CDR3 runs to 15 residues. The J segment lost 4 bases and the V segment lost 4 bases, leaving 7 bases of the junction unmatched. CDR3 DNA sequence: TGTGCCAGCAGTTCCCCGGGACAGGGAGCCTATGGCTACACCTTC. As protein: CASSSPGQGAYGYTF.

The CDR3: CASIPFSADTQYF. For the CDR3, the DNA is TGTGCCAGCATCCCCTTTTCGGCAGATACGCAGTATTTT. The chain has TRBV28 and TRBJ2-3; D not certain. V gave up 7 bases and J gave up 4 bases, with 12 bases separating them. The CDR3 runs 13 residues. CDR1 MDHEN and CDR2 SYDVKM come from the germline V gene.

The rearrangement joins TRBV7-6 to TRBJ2-5; tentatively, D is TRBD1 (6 bases). V was trimmed by 5 bases and J by 5 bases, leaving 18 bases between them. Germline V gene data show CDR1 as SGHVS and CDR2 as FNYEAQ. The CDR3 covers 15 residues. The CDR3, as DNA: TGTGCCAGCAGCGAGACACAGGGTCTAGGGGAGACCCAGTACTTC. Protein product: CASSETQGLGETQYF.

The V and J genes are TRBV2 and TRBJ1-5; D is unclear. Germline CDR1 SNHLY, CDR2 FYNNEI. The germline V and J ends were trimmed by 0 bases and 15 bases, with 12 bases remaining between them. The CDR3 extends over 12 amino acids. In DNA, the CDR3 is TGTGCCAGCAGTGAAGCTGGAGTACACCGGCATTTT. Its translation: CASSEAGVHRHF.

V usage is TRBV5-1 and J usage is TRBJ2-2, with 10 positions matching TRBD2. Losses at the gene ends were 7 bases for V and 1 base for J; bases not matched to a gene: 1. CDR1 and CDR2 from the germline V gene are SGHRS and YFSETQ. The CDR3 totals 14 residues. This chain's CDR3 is CASSSGRNTGELFF. The CDR3 DNA follows: TGCGCCAGCTCTAGCGGGAGGAACACCGGGGAGCTGTTTTTT.

This clone was picked up a small number of times. The CDR3 DNA is TGTGCCAGCAGCCCTAGCCCCCTTTACAATGAGCAGTTCTTC. This encodes CASSPSPLYNEQFF. The V call is TRBV11-3, the J call TRBJ2-1, with D perhaps TRBD2 (5 bases). Germline V CDR1 and CDR2: SGHNT, YENEEA. The CDR3 runs 14 residues. Trimming pared 5 bases from V and 4 bases from J, leaving 12 bases between.

The chain recombines TRBV9 with TRBJ1-6; TRBD1 aligns across 8 bases. This CDR3 has 15 residues. V lost 3 bases to trimming and J lost 6 bases; unmatched junction nucleotides: 5. The germline V gene encodes CDR1 SGDLS and CDR2 YYNGEE. Here the CDR3 reads CASSGGQGGNSPLHF. DNA for the CDR3: TGTGCCAGCAGCGGCGGACAGGGAGGTAATTCACCCCTCCACTTT.

This clone was observed once. The chain couples TRBV6-5 to TRBJ1-2; the match to TRBD1 covers 7 bases. Germline V gene sequence: CDR1 MNHEY, CDR2 SVGAGI. With 5 bases clipped from V and 6 bases from J, the junction kept 12 bases outside the gene matches. The CDR3 spans 15 residues. The CDR3 DNA reads as TGTGCCAGCAGTCCCGCCGTTACAGGGGTCAATGGCTACACCTTC. Protein: CASSPAVTGVNGYTF.

The CDR3 is CASSIAGSGNQPQHF. In DNA, the CDR3 is TGTGCCAGTAGTATAGCGGGGTCGGGTAATCAGCCCCAGCATTTT. This chain links TRBV19 with TRBJ1-5; the D is unclear. CDR1 and CDR2 (germline): LNHDA, SQIVND (reference sequence). The germline V and J ends were trimmed by 1 base and 4 bases, with 11 bases remaining between them. The length of the CDR3 is 15 residues.

This sequence joins TRBV28 and TRBJ2-3; the D is unclear. CDR1 and CDR2 (germline): MDHEN, SYDVKM. Trimming removed 7 bases from V and 5 bases from J, with 13 bases in between. The CDR3 sequence is 13 residues long. As DNA, the CDR3 is TGTGCCAGCACTCCTAACGGTGGAGATACGCAGTATTTT. This sequence encodes CASTPNGGDTQYF.

The V call is TRBV5-1, the J call TRBJ2-2, with D unclear. The CDR3 totals 16 residues. The germline V gene has CDR1 SGHRS and CDR2 YFSETQ. Trimming took off 4 bases at V and 4 bases at J, with 17 bases between the two ends. For the CDR3, the DNA is TGCGCCAGCAGCCCTTTAATGGCGGCGAGCACCGGGGAGCTGTTTTTT. Amino acid sequence: CASSPLMAASTGELFF.

This clone was recorded many times. The chain combines TRBV28 with TRBJ1-3, with 9 bases aligning to TRBD1. Unmatched junction bases numbered 8, after V lost 11 bases and J lost 0 bases. The CDR3 sequence is 15 residues long. Looked up from germline, CDR1 is MDHEN and CDR2 is SYDVKM. In nucleotides, the CDR3 is TGTGCCTCCGGACAGGGGTTAAACTCTGGAAACACCATATATTTT. It yields the protein CASGQGLNSGNTIYF.

This clone was observed a handful of times. This rearrangement joins TRBV6-5 to TRBJ2-3; TRBD2 matches 7 bases. The CDR3 has 15 amino acids. Germline CDR1 is MNHEY and CDR2 is SVGAGI. With 6 bases clipped from V and 0 bases from J, the junction kept 6 bases outside the gene matches. The CDR3 spells CASRRGGTSTDTQYF. CDR3 sequence (DNA): TGTGCCAGCAGACGGGGAGGGACTAGCACAGATACGCAGTATTTT.

This chain uses TRBV28 with TRBJ1-5, with 7 bases that match TRBD1. Germline V gene lookup returns CDR1 MDHEN and CDR2 SYDVKM. The CDR3 extends over 15 amino acids. Unmatched junction bases numbered 4, after V lost 5 bases and J lost 0 bases. CDR3 amino acids: CASSPRQGSNQPQHF. DNA for the CDR3: TGTGCCAGCAGTCCACGACAGGGTAGCAATCAGCCCCAGCATTTT.

This clone was recorded at least ten times. The chain has TRBV7-8 and TRBJ2-7; a weak D match, TRBD1 (6 bases). Germline V lookup: CDR1 SGHVS, CDR2 FQNEAQ. The V gene lost 1 base and the J gene lost 6 bases, with 13 bases spanning the gap. The CDR3 is made up of 14 amino acids. The DNA for the CDR3 is TGTGCCAGCAGCTTAGGGGACATCCCCCTCGAGCAGTACTTC. Translation: CASSLGDIPLEQYF.